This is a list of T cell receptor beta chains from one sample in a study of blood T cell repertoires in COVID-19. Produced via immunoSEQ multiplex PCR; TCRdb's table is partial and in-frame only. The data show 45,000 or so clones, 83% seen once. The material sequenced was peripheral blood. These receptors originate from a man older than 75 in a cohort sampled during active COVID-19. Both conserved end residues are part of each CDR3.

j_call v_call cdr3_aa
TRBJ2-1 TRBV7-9 CASSSPSGQSSYNEQFF
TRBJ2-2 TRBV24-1 CASGGGTGELFF
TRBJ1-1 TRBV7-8 CASSLGGVSEAFF
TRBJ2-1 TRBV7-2 CASSRAGQGSNEQFF
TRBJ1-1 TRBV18 CASSPEGRLGVGNEAFF
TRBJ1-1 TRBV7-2 CASSRSGTVNTEAFF
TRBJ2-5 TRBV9 CASSVDRGKTQYF
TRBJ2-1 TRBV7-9 CASRYNRGGREQFF
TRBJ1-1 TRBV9 CASSPRRDRLNTEAFF
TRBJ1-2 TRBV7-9 CASSLLKAGGGVGGYTF
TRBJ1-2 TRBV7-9 CASSFRGEEGGYTF
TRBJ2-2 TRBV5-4 CASTNPGTQSTGELFF
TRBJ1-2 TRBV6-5 CASSLASTGLNYGYTF
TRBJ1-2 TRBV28 CASSIQGIGYGYTF
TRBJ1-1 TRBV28 CASSTRTRRNTEAFF
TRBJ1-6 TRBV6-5 CASSRDRPLDSPLHF
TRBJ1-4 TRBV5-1 CASSSQGNEKLFF
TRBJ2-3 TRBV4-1 CASSQGPAQGYTDTQYF
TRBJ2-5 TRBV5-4 CASSSGQGYQETQYF
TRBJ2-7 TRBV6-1 CASSAAPGQGAGAYEQYF
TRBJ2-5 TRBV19 CASSPTSGSGKTQYF
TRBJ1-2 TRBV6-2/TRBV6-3 CASSYRTGGNANYGYTF
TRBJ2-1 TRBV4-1 CASSQETSGRVRQFF
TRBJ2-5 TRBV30 CAWSVGVTGTQYF
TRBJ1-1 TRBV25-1 CASSEEGGVMNTEAFF
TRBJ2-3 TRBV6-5 CASNRLAGGLDTQYF
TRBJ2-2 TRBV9 CASSVASGASGTGELFF
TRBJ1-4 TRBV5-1 CASSSDATNEKLFF
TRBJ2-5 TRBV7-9 CASSPGGARETQYF
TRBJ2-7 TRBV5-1 CASSLGPATGASSYEQYF
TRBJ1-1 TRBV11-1 CASSLGALNTEAFF
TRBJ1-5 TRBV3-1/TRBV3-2 CASSPAGQFNQPQHF
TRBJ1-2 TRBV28 CAAIRDRGHGYTF
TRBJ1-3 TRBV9 CASSGGTVSGNTIYF
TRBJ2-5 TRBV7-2 CASSLAGTTQETQYF
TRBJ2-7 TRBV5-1 CASSLGDRDFYEQYF
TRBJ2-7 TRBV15 CATSRETSGPYEQYF
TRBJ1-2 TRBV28 CASTGGAKIYYGYTF
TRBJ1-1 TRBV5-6 CASSRYEYEAFF
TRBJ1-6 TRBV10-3 CAISEGGGGSPLHF
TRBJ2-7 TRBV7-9 CASTVFGEHEQYF
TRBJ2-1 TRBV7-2 CASSQVSGNEQFF
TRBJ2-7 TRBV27 CASSSRRDGDEQYF
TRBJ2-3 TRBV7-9 CASSRRDRGLTDTQYF
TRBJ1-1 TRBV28 CASSLLGANTEAFF
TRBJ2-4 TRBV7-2 CASSPGLAKNIQYF
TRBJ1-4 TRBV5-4 CASSDDRGRKLFF
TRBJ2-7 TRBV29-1 CSVELTTGTYEQYF